A selection of T cell receptor beta chains follows, all from one sample in a study of cytomegalovirus exposure and HLA in healthy donors. Assay used: immunoSEQ multiplex PCR; TCRdb lists only in-frame clones, some missing. The sample gives about 120,000 clones, around 77% of which show up once; 9.5% to 13% is in the top ten. The sample was PBMCs. The origin of the receptors is a man between 40 and 49 years old in good health and CMV-seropositive. Both conserved end residues are part of each CDR3. The D gene is left open where the match is weak. A clone size is listed for some rows: how often the clone was seen (once, few, many), or a class if it is expanded.

clone size: -; V gene: TRBV15; D gene: TRBD2; J gene: TRBJ2-5; CDR3 protein: CATSRDPSGATQETQYF; CDR3 DNA: TGTGCCACCAGCAGAGATCCCAGCGGGGCTACCCAAGAGACCCAGTACTTC
clone size: -; V gene: TRBV6-6; D gene: -; J gene: TRBJ2-2; CDR3 protein: CASSLDSTGELFF; CDR3 DNA: TGTGCCAGCAGTCTAGACAGCACCGGGGAGCTGTTTTTT
clone size: -; V gene: TRBV19; D gene: -; J gene: TRBJ2-7; CDR3 protein: CASSMTGLYEQYF; CDR3 DNA: TGTGCCAGTAGTATGACAGGACTCTACGAGCAGTACTTC
clone size: -; V gene: TRBV19; D gene: TRBD1; J gene: TRBJ1-2; CDR3 protein: CASSTGQGSIWSGYTF; CDR3 DNA: TGTGCCAGTAGTACGGGACAGGGATCGATATGGAGTGGCTACACCTTC
clone size: -; V gene: TRBV5-1; D gene: TRBD2; J gene: TRBJ2-2; CDR3 protein: CASSLAPSLAGDTGELFF; CDR3 DNA: TGCGCCAGCAGCTTGGCCCCGAGCCTAGCGGGGGACACCGGGGAGCTGTTTTTT
clone size: -; V gene: TRBV5-1; D gene: TRBD1; J gene: TRBJ2-1; CDR3 protein: CASNRQGVGNEQFF; CDR3 DNA: TGCGCCAGCAACAGACAGGGAGTCGGCAATGAGCAGTTCTTC
clone size: -; V gene: TRBV19; D gene: -; J gene: TRBJ2-1; CDR3 protein: CASSIDLGNEQFF; CDR3 DNA: TGTGCCAGTAGTATAGATCTCGGGAATGAGCAGTTCTTC
clone size: -; V gene: TRBV19; D gene: TRBD1; J gene: TRBJ2-5; CDR3 protein: CASAGGQGGTQYF; CDR3 DNA: TGTGCCAGTGCAGGGGGACAGGGTGGGACCCAGTACTTC
clone size: -; V gene: TRBV6-1; D gene: -; J gene: TRBJ2-2; CDR3 protein: CASSVNRARSTGELFF; CDR3 DNA: TGTGCCAGCAGTGTCAACAGGGCTAGGAGCACCGGGGAGCTGTTTTTT
clone size: -; V gene: TRBV7-6; D gene: -; J gene: TRBJ1-6; CDR3 protein: CASSYEDRINSPLHF; CDR3 DNA: TGTGCCAGCAGCTACGAGGACAGAATTAATTCACCCCTCCACTTT
clone size: -; V gene: TRBV7-3; D gene: TRBD1; J gene: TRBJ2-2; CDR3 protein: CASSHDRGTGELFF; CDR3 DNA: TGTGCCAGCAGCCACGACAGGGGCACCGGGGAGCTGTTTTTT
clone size: -; V gene: TRBV19; D gene: TRBD1; J gene: TRBJ2-7; CDR3 protein: CASSRDRPPYEQYF; CDR3 DNA: TGTGCCAGTAGTCGGGACAGGCCGCCCTACGAGCAGTACTTC
clone size: once; V gene: TRBV18; D gene: -; J gene: TRBJ2-2; CDR3 protein: CASSLLGQGLGGELFF; CDR3 DNA: TGTGCCAGCTCACTGCTGGGCCAGGGGCTCGGCGGGGAGCTGTTTTTT
clone size: -; V gene: TRBV2; D gene: -; J gene: TRBJ2-5; CDR3 protein: CASSEQGRPQETQYF; CDR3 DNA: TGTGCCAGCAGTGAACAGGGAAGGCCACAAGAGACCCAGTACTTC